The 21 T cell receptor beta chains in this list originate from one sample, sequenced in a study of OX40 agonist ivuxolimab in advanced cancers. The repertoire was sequenced with immunoSEQ multiplex PCR; TCRdb's copy has only in-frame clones and lacks some. This table holds around 58,000 clones, around 89% found once. The sample in question was CD4+ or CD8+ T cells sorted from blood, obtained in a trial of the OX40 agonist ivuxolimab. These receptors came from an adult with an advanced solid tumor such as melanoma, head and neck, liver or kidney cancer.

The rearrangement uses TRBV28 and TRBJ2-2; 8 bases match TRBD2. Germline V gene lookup returns CDR1 MDHEN and CDR2 SYDVKM. V shed 4 bases and J 1 base; nucleotides not matched to a gene: 11. The CDR3 is 18 amino acids. The CDR3 loop is CASSSQRGGGLNTGELFF. The CDR3, as DNA: TGTGCCAGCAGTTCTCAACGGGGGGGCGGGCTGAACACCGGGGAGCTGTTTTTT.

The chain links TRBV14 to TRBJ2-7; D perhaps matches TRBD1 (6 bases). The CDR3 is 14 amino acids. Germline V CDR1 and CDR2: SGHDN, FVKESK. V was pared by 5 bases and J by 9 bases, with 20 bases between. The chain's CDR3 is CASSAGTRGSRQYF. CDR3 nucleotide sequence: TGTGCCAGCAGCGCCGGGACAAGGGGAAGTCGGCAGTACTTC.

The chain joins TRBV11-2 to TRBJ1-1, with TRBD1 identical over 7 bases. The CDR3 extends over 13 amino acids. Trimming at V came to 6 bases and at J to 8 bases, leaving 9 bases not matched to a gene. Germline CDR1 SGHAT, CDR2 FQNNGV. CDR3 bases: TGTGCCAGCAGTCGGGGACAGTCGGGGGAAGCTTTCTTT. Translating gives CASSRGQSGEAFF.

This clone was seen a few times. The chain couples TRBV5-4 to TRBJ2-3; D is undetermined. Germline V gene data show CDR1 as SGHNT and CDR2 as YYREEE (reference sequence). Trimming left V 5 bases short and J 1 base short, with 23 bases between. The CDR3 is 18 residues long. CDR3 region: CASSPTLYIYGGTDTQYF. The CDR3 DNA follows: TGTGCCAGCAGTCCCACCCTCTATATATATGGGGGCACAGATACGCAGTATTTT. Using reference TRBV5-4 and TRBJ2-3 for the parts outside the CDR3, the full variable domain is ETGVTQSPTHLIKTRGQQVTLRCSSQSGHNTVSWYQQALGQGPQFIFQYYREEENGRGNFPPRFSGLQFPNYSSELNVNALELDDSALYLCASSPTLYIYGGTDTQYFGPGTRLTVL.

This chain links TRBV4-1 with TRBJ2-3; possibly TRBD1 for D (6 bases). V lost 8 bases, J lost 1 base, and 16 bases lay in between. CDR3 length equals 15 residues. Looked up from germline, CDR1 is MGHRA and CDR2 is YSYEKL. Here the CDR3 reads CASLRSPGGTDTQYF. The CDR3 DNA reads as TGCGCCAGCCTCCGCTCCCCAGGGGGCACAGATACGCAGTATTTT.

V usage is TRBV2 and J usage is TRBJ2-3; 8 positions match TRBD2. The CDR3 has 15 amino acids. The germline CDR1 and CDR2 sequences are SNHLY and FYNNEI. Losses at the gene ends were 3 bases for V and 1 base for J; bases not matched to a gene: 3. CDR3 DNA sequence: TGTGCCAGCAGTGAGGCGGGAGGACGCACAGATACGCAGTATTTT. The encoded protein is CASSEAGGRTDTQYF.

This clone has only a few counts. This sequence joins TRBV4-2 and TRBJ2-5, with a possible D match to TRBD2 (5 bases). The V gene's germline CDR1 is LGHNA and CDR2 YNFKEQ. V was trimmed by 3 bases and J by 1 base, leaving 15 bases between them. This CDR3 is 16 amino acids long. CDR3 DNA sequence: TGTGCCAGCAGCCAGCGAAGATCGGGGAGCCAAGAGACCCAGTACTTC. Translating it yields CASSQRRSGSQETQYF.

The chain uses TRBV28 and TRBJ1-3, with 7 nucleotides matching TRBD1. The CDR3 totals 16 residues. Germline CDR1 reads MDHEN; CDR2 reads SYDVKM. Trimming took 2 bases from V and 0 from J; bases not matched to a gene: 4. CDR3 in amino acids: CASSLGTVSSGNTIYF. The CDR3 region has the DNA TGTGCCAGCAGTTTAGGGACAGTAAGCTCTGGAAACACCATATATTTT.

The V call is TRBV19, the J call TRBJ1-1; TRBD1 aligns across 8 bases. V lost 5 bases to trimming and J lost 11 bases; unmatched junction nucleotides: 16. This CDR3 contains 15 residues. Looked up from germline, CDR1 is LNHDA and CDR2 is SQIVND (reference sequence). The CDR3 sequence is CASSSLGQGAVKAFF. The CDR3 DNA is TGTGCCAGTAGTTCTTTAGGACAGGGCGCGGTGAAGGCTTTCTTT.

This chain links TRBV11-3 with TRBJ2-1, with 8 bases that match TRBD1. The V gene end was trimmed by 5 bases and the J gene end by 4 bases; junction bases not matched to a gene: 7. CDR3 length equals 15 residues. Germline loops: CDR1 SGHNT, CDR2 YENEEA. In DNA, the CDR3 is TGTGCCAGCAGCCCGACAGGGGCGGGGTACAATGAGCAGTTCTTC. It yields the protein CASSPTGAGYNEQFF.

This clone was counted a few times. This chain uses TRBV29-1 with TRBJ2-7; TRBD1 is a possible D gene (6 bases). V lost 6 bases and J lost 4, with 19 bases in between. The CDR3 runs to 14 residues. Germline-derived CDR1 and CDR2 are SQVTM and ANQGSEA. The CDR3 spells CSVEWGRERYEQYF. In DNA form, the CDR3 reads TGCAGCGTCGAGTGGGGGCGAGAGCGATACGAGCAGTACTTC.

The chain is built from TRBV7-9 and TRBJ2-1, with 9 nucleotides matching TRBD1. Germline CDR1 reads SEHNR; CDR2 reads FQNEAQ (reference sequence). The CDR3 consists of 15 residues. V shed 5 bases and J 0 bases; nucleotides not matched to a gene: 2. The CDR3 reads CASSRTGDSYNEQFF. The CDR3, as DNA: TGTGCCAGCAGCAGGACAGGGGACTCCTACAATGAGCAGTTCTTC.

The chain combines TRBV6-6 with TRBJ2-1; D ambiguous. The CDR3 runs to 11 residues. V lost 2 bases and J lost 10, with 6 bases in between. Per the germline V gene, CDR1 is MNHNY and CDR2 is SVGAGI (reference sequence). CDR3 in DNA: TGTGCCAGCAGTTACCCCGGGGAGCAGTTCTTC. It codes for CASSYPGEQFF.

V usage is TRBV6-1 and J usage is TRBJ2-1, with D perhaps being TRBD1 or TRBD2 (5 bases each). The CDR3 loop spans 14 amino acids. Germline CDR1 is MNHNS and CDR2 is SASEGT. Trimming shortened V by 11 bases and J by 9 bases, and 23 bases separated the two germline ends. CDR3 in amino acids: CAGRTGTVSGEQFF. The CDR3, as DNA: TGTGCCGGCCGAACCGGGACCGTGTCAGGTGAGCAGTTCTTC.

This clone was seen just once. This chain connects TRBV2 to TRBJ2-5; TRBD2 agrees at 7 bases. Germline assignment: CDR1 SNHLY and CDR2 FYNNEI. The CDR3 totals 13 residues. V trimming: 7 bases; J trimming: 2 bases; junction bases outside the gene matches: 4. The CDR3 here is CASIRGLQETQYF. The CDR3 DNA reads TGTGCCAGCATCCGGGGACTACAAGAGACCCAGTACTTC.

This chain connects TRBV5-1 to TRBJ2-3, with 9 bases matching TRBD1. The V segment lost 3 bases and the J segment 4 bases; nucleotides outside the gene matches: 6. The germline V gene has CDR1 SGHRS and CDR2 YFSETQ. The CDR3 runs 15 residues. The CDR3 DNA is TGCGCCAGCAGCTACCCGGGACAGGGTTCAGATACGCAGTATTTT. It is translated as CASSYPGQGSDTQYF.

The chain carries TRBV28 and TRBJ2-5; TRBD1 is a possible D gene (6 bases). The CDR3 has 14 amino acids. Between the trimmed V and J ends, which lost 3 bases and 2 bases, there was a span of 10 bases. Germline lookup yields CDR1 MDHEN and CDR2 SYDVKM. The CDR3 spells CASSFSGQQETQYF. CDR3 DNA sequence: TGTGCCAGCAGTTTTTCAGGACAGCAAGAGACCCAGTACTTC.

V gene TRBV28 combines with J gene TRBJ2-7; no definite D call. The CDR3 covers 14 residues. CDR1 MDHEN and CDR2 SYDVKM come from the germline V gene. V lost 2 bases and J lost 2, with 10 bases in between. CDR3 sequence: CASSLGGGTYEQYF. Written as DNA, the CDR3 is TGTGCCAGCAGTTTAGGTGGCGGTACCTACGAGCAGTACTTC.

The chain is built from TRBV5-1 and TRBJ2-7; maybe TRBD1 (5 bases). The CDR3 runs to 13 residues. With 3 bases removed from V and 2 bases from J, the gap between germline ends came to 9 bases. Germline assignment: CDR1 SGHRS and CDR2 YFSETQ. CDR3: CASSSPTAYEQYF. The CDR3 nucleotides read TGCGCCAGCAGCTCACCGACAGCCTACGAGCAGTACTTC.

This chain links TRBV5-8 with TRBJ1-2; unclear D gene. The CDR3 length is 14 residues. Trimming left V 0 bases short and J 4 bases short, with 10 bases between. Germline V gene data show CDR1 as SGHTS and CDR2 as YDEGEE. The chain's CDR3 is CASSLVAGSYGYTF. The DNA for the CDR3 is TGTGCCAGCAGCTTGGTCGCAGGATCCTATGGCTACACCTTC.

V is TRBV19 and J is TRBJ1-5; D is possibly TRBD1 (5 bases). Germline V gene data show CDR1 as LNHDA and CDR2 as SQIVND (reference sequence). This CDR3 has 15 amino acids. Trimming left V 3 bases short and J 5 bases short, with 14 bases between. The CDR3 region is CASSMFGQGYQPQHF. CDR3 sequence (DNA): TGTGCCAGTAGTATGTTCGGGCAGGGCTATCAGCCCCAGCATTTT.